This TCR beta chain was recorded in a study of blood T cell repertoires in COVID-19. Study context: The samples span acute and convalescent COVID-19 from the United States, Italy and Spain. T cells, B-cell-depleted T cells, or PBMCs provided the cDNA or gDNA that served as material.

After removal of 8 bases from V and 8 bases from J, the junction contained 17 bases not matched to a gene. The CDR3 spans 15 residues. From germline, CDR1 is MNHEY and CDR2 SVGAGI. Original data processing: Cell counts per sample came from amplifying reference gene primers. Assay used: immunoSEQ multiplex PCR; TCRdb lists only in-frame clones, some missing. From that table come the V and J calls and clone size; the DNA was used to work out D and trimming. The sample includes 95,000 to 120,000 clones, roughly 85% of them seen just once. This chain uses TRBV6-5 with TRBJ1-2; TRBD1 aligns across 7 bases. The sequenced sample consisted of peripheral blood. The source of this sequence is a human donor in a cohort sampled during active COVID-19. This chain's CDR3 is CASGIPETGRRGYTF. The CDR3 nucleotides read TGTGCCAGCGGCATTCCCGAGACAGGGCGGCGAGGCTACACCTTC.